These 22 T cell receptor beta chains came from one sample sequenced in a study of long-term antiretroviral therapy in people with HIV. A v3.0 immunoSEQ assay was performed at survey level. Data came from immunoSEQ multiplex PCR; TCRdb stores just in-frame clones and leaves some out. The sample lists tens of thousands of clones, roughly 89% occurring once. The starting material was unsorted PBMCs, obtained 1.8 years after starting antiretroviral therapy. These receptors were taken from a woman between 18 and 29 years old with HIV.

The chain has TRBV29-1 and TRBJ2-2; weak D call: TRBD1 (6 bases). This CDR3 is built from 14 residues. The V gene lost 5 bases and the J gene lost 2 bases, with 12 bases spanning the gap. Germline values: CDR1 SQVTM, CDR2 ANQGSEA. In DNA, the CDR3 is TGCAGCGTTCTGTTCAGGGGAAACACCGGGGAGCTGTTTTTT. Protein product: CSVLFRGNTGELFF.

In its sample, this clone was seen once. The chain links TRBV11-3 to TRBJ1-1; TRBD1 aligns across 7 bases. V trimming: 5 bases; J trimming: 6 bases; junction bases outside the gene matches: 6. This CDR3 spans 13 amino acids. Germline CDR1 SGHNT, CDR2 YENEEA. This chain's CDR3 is CASSAMTGSEAFF. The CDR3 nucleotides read TGTGCCAGCAGCGCGATGACAGGGTCTGAAGCTTTCTTT.

Written as DNA, the CDR3 is TGTGCCAGCAGCTTTTCAAGGGTCCGGGACGACTCCTACGAGCAGTACTTC. It translates to CASSFSRVRDDSYEQYF. The chain recombines TRBV7-8 with TRBJ2-7; D is perhaps TRBD1 or TRBD2 (5 bases each). Trimming left V 3 bases short and J 0 bases short, with 18 bases between. CDR1 SGHVS and CDR2 FQNEAQ come from the germline V gene. CDR3 length: 17 amino acids.

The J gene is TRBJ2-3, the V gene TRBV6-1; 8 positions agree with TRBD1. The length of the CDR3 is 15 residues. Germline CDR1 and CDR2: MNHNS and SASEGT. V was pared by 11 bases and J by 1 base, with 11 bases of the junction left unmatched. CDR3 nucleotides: TGTGCCGGGGGTTCCGGGACAGGCGGCACAGATACGCAGTATTTT. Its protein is CAGGSGTGGTDTQYF.

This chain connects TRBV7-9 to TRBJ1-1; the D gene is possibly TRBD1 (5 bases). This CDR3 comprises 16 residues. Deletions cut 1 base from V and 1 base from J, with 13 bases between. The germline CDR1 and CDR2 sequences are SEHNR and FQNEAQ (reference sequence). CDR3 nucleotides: TGTGCCAGCAGCTTAGGACAGATGCAACCGAACACTGAAGCTTTCTTT. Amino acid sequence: CASSLGQMQPNTEAFF. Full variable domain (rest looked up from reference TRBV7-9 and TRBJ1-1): DTGVSQNPRHKITKRGQNVTFRCDPISEHNRLYWYRQTLGQGPEFLTYFQNEAQLEKSRLLSDRFSAERPKGSFSTLEIQRTEQGDSAMYLCASSLGQMQPNTEAFFGQGTRLTVV.

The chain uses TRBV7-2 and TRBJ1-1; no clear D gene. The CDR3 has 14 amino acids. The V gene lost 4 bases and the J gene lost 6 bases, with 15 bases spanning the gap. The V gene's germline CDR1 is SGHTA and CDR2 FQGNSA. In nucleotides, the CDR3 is TGTGCCAGCAGCTCCCAGGCGGATTTGGCTGAAGCTTTCTTT. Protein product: CASSSQADLAEAFF.

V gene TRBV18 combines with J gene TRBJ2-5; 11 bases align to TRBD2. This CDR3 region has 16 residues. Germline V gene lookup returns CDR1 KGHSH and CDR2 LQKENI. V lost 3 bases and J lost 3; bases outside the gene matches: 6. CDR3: CASSPIPTSGKETQYF. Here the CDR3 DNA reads TGTGCCAGCTCACCGATCCCGACTAGCGGGAAAGAGACCCAGTACTTC.

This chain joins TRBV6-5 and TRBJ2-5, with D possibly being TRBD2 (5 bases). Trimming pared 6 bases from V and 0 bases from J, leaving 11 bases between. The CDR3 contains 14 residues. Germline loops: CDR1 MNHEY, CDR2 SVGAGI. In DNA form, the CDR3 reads TGTGCCAGCAGCCCCGGGGAAGACCAAGAGACCCAGTACTTC. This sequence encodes CASSPGEDQETQYF.

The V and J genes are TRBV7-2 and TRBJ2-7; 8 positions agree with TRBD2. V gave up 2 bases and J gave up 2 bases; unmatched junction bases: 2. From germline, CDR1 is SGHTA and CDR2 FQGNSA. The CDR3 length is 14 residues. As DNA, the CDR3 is TGTGCCAGCAGCTTATGGCGGGAGGCCTACGAGCAGTACTTC. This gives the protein CASSLWREAYEQYF.

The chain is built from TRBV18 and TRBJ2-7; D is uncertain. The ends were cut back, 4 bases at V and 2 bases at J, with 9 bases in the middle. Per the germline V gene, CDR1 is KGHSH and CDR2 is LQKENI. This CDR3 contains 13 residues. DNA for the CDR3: TGTGCCAGCTCACGATCCCCTCCCTACGAGCAGTACTTC. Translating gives CASSRSPPYEQYF.

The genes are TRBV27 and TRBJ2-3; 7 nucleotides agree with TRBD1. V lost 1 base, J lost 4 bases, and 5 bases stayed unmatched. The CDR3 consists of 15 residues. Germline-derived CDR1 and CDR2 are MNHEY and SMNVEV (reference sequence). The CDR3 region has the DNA TGTGCCAGCAGTTTATACACAGGGGAAGCAGATACGCAGTATTTT. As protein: CASSLYTGEADTQYF.

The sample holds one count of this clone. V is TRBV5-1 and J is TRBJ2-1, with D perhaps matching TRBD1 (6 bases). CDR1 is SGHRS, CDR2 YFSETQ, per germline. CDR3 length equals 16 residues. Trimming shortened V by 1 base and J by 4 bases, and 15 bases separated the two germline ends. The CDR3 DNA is TGCGCCAGCAGCTTGTATCGGGCCGGGACATACAATGAGCAGTTCTTC. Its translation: CASSLYRAGTYNEQFF.

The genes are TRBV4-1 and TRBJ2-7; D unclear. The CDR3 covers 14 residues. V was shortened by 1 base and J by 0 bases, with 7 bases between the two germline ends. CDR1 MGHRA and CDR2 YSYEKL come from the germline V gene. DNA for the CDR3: TGCGCCAGCAGCCAAGGGACGGTCTCCTACGAGCAGTACTTC. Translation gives CASSQGTVSYEQYF.

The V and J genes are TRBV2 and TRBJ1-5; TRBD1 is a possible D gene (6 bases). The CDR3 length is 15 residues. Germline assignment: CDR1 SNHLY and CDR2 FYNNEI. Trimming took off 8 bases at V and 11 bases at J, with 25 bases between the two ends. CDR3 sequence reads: CASGGHPLAFWAQHF. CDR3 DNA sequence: TGTGCCAGCGGGGGACACCCATTGGCGTTCTGGGCCCAGCATTTT.

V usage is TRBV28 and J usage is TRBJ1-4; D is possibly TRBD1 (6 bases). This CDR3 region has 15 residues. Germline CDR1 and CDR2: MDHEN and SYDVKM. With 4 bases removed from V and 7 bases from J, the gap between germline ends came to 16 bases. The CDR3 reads CASSYRDGFGEKLFF. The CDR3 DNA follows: TGTGCCAGCAGTTACAGGGACGGGTTCGGTGAAAAACTGTTTTTT. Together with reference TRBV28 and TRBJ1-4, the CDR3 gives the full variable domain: DVKVTQSSRYLVKRTGEKVFLECVQDMDHENMFWYRQDPGLGLRLIYFSYDVKMKEKGDIPEGYSVSREKKERFSLILESASTNQTSMYLCASSYRDGFGEKLFFGSGTQLSVL.

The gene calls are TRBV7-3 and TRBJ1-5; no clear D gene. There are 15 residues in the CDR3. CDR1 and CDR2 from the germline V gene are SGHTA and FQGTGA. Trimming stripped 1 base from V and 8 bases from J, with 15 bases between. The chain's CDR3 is CASSLNPGGSEPQHF. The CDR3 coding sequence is TGTGCCAGCAGCTTAAACCCAGGAGGCAGTGAGCCCCAGCATTTT. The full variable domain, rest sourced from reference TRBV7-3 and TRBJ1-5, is GAGVSQTPSNKVTEKGKYVELRCDPISGHTALYWYRQSLGQGPEFLIYFQGTGAADDSGLPNDRFFAVRPEGSVSTLKIQRTERGDSAVYLCASSLNPGGSEPQHFGDGTRLSIL.

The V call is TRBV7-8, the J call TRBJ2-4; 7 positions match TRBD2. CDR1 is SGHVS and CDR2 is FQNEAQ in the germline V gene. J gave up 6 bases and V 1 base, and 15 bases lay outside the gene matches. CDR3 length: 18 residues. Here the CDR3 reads CASSLDYGGSGYGNIQYF. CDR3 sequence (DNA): TGTGCCAGCAGCTTAGATTACGGCGGGAGTGGGTACGGAAACATTCAGTACTTC.

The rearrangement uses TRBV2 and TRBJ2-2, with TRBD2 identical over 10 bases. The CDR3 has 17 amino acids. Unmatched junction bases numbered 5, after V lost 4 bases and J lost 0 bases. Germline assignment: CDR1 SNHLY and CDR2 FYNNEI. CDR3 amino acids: CASSAGLAAANTGELFF. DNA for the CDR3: TGTGCCAGCAGTGCTGGACTAGCGGCAGCGAACACCGGGGAGCTGTTTTTT.

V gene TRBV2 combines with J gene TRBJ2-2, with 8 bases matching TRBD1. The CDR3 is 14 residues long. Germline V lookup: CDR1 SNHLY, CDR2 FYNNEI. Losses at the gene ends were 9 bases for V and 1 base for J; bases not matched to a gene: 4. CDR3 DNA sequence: TGTGCCAGTGACAGGGGAGGGAACACCGGGGAGCTGTTTTTT. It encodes CASDRGGNTGELFF.

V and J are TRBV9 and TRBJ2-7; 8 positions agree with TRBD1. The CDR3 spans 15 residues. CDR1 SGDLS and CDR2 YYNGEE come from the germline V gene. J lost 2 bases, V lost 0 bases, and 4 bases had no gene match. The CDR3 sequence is CASSVDAGGAYEQYF. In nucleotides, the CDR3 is TGTGCCAGCAGCGTAGATGCAGGGGGCGCCTACGAGCAGTACTTC.

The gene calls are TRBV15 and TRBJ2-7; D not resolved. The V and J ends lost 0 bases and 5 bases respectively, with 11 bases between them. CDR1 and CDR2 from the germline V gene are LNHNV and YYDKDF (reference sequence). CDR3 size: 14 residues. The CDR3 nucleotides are TGTGCCACCAGCAGAGATTATGGGGTTAACGAGCAGTACTTC. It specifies CATSRDYGVNEQYF.

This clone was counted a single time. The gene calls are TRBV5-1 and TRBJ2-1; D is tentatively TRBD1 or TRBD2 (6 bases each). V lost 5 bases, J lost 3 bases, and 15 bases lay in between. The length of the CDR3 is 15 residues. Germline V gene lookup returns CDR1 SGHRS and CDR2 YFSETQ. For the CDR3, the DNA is TGCGCCAGCAGGAGCGAAGGGGGGAACTACAATGAGCAGTTCTTC. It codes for CASRSEGGNYNEQFF.